The clone carrying this T cell receptor (beta chain) has just one count. Time point specified: pretreatment peripheral blood. This sample is part of a study of PD-L1 blockade in urothelial cancer. Some clones are missing from TCRdb's copy, which holds only in-frame ones; the method was immunoSEQ multiplex PCR. The repertoire holds 85,000 to 95,000 clones, with 89% as singletons. Trimming left V 5 bases short and J 4 bases short, with 10 bases between. The CDR3 covers 13 residues. Germline CDR1 is SEHNR and CDR2 is FQNEAQ (reference sequence). The rearrangement uses TRBV7-9 and TRBJ2-3; no firm D call. The source is a woman aged 80 or over with urothelial cancer. Specimen: PBMCs, collected around atezolizumab (anti-PD-L1) treatment. The CDR3 loop reads CASSPRVADTQYF. The CDR3 DNA follows: TGTGCCAGCAGCCCCCGGGTGGCAGATACGCAGTATTTT.